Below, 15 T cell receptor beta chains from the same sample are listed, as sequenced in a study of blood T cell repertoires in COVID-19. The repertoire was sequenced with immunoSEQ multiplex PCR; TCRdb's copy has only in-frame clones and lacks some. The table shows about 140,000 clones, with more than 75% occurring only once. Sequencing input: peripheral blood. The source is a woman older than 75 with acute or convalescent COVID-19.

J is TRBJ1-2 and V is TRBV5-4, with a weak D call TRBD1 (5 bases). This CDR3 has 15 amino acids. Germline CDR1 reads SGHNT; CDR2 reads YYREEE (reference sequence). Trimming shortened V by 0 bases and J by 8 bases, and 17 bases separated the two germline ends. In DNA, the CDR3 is TGTGCCAGCAGCTTGGATTCGGGGGAAAGCCGGGGCTACACCTTC. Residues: CASSLDSGESRGYTF.

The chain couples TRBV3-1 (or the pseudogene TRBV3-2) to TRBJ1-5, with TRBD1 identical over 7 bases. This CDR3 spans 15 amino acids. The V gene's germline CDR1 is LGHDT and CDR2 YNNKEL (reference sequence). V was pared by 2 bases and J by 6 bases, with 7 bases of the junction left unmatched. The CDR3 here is CASSQTGETGQPQHF. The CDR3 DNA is TGTGCCAGCAGCCAAACAGGGGAAACCGGTCAGCCCCAGCATTTT.

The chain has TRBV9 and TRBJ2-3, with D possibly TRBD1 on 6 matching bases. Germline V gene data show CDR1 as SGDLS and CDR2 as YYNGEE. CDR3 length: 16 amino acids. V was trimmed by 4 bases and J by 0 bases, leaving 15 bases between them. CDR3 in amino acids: CASSPQWGQSTDTQYF. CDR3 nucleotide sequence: TGTGCCAGCAGCCCCCAGTGGGGGCAAAGCACAGATACGCAGTATTTT.

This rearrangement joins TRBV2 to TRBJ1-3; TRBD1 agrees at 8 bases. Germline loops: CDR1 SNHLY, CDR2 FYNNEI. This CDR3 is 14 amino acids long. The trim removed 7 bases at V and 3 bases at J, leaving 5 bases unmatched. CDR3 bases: TGTGCCAGCATTCTGGACAGGGTTGGAAACACCATATATTTT. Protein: CASILDRVGNTIYF.

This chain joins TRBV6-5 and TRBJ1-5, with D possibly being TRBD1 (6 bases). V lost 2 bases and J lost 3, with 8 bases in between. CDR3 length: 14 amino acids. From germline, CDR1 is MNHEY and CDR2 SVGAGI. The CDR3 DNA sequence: TGTGCCAGCAGTTACCGGGACAACAATCAGCCCCAGCATTTT. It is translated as CASSYRDNNQPQHF.

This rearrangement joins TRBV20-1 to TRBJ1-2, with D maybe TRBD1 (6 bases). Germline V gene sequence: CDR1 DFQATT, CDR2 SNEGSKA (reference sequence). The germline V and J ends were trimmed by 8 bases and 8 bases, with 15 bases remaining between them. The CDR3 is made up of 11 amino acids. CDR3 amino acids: CSHREGEGYTF. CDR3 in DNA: TGCAGTCACAGGGAAGGAGAGGGCTACACCTTC.

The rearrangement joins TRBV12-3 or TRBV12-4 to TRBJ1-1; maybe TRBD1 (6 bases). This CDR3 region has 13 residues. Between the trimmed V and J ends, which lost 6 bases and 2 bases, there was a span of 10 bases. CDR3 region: CASSGQINTEAFF. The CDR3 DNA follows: TGTGCCAGCAGCGGACAGATAAACACTGAAGCTTTCTTT.

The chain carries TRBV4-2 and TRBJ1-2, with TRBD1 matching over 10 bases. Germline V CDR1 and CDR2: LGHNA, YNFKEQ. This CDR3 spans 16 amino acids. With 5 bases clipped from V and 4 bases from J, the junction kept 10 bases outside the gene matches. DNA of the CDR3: TGTGCCAGCAGCTTCAGGGACAGGGGAAGGTCCTATGGCTACACCTTC. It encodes CASSFRDRGRSYGYTF.

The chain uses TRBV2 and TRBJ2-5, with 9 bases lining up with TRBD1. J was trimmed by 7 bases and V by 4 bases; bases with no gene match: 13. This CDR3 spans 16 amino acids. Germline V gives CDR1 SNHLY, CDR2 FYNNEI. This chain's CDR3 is CASSGGTGRDRRTQYF. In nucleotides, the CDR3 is TGTGCCAGCAGTGGGGGGACAGGGCGGGATCGGAGGACCCAGTACTTC.

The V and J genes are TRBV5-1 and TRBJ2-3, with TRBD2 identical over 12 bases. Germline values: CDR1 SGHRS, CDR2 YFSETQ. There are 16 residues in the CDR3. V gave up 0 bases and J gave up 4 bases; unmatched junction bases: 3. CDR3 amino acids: CASSLGPSGGADTQYF. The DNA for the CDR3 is TGCGCCAGCAGCTTGGGTCCTAGCGGGGGGGCAGATACGCAGTATTTT.

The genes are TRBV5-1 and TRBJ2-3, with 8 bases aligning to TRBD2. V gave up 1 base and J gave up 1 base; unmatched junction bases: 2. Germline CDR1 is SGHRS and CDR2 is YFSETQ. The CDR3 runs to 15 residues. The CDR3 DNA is TGCGCCAGCAGCTTGTTGACTAGCGGCACAGATACGCAGTATTTT. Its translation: CASSLLTSGTDTQYF.

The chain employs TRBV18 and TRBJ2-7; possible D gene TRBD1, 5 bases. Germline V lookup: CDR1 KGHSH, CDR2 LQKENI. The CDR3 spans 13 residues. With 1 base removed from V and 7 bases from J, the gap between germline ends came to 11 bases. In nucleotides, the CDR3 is TGTGCCAGCTCACCACAGGGGTCGAGGGAGCAGTACTTC. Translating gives CASSPQGSREQYF. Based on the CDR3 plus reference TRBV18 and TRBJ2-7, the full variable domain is NAGVMQNPRHLVRRRGQEARLRCSPMKGHSHVYWYRQLPEEGLKFMVYLQKENIIDESGMPKERFSAEFPKEGPSILRIQQVVRGDSAAYFCASSPQGSREQYFGPGTRLTVT.

CDR3 DNA: TGTGCCAGCAGCCTCCGGCAGGGGGTTATAGATACGCAGTATTTT. It specifies CASSLRQGVIDTQYF. The V and J genes are TRBV9 and TRBJ2-3; 7 nucleotides line up with TRBD1. The CDR3 has 15 amino acids. Germline V gene sequence: CDR1 SGDLS, CDR2 YYNGEE. Trimming at V came to 4 bases and at J to 5 bases, leaving 10 bases not matched to a gene.

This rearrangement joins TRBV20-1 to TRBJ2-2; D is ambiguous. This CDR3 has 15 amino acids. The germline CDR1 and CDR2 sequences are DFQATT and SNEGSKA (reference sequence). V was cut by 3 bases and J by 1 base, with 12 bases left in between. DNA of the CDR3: TGCAGTGCTAGTCGCAGTACAGAGAACACCGGGGAGCTGTTTTTT. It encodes CSASRSTENTGELFF.

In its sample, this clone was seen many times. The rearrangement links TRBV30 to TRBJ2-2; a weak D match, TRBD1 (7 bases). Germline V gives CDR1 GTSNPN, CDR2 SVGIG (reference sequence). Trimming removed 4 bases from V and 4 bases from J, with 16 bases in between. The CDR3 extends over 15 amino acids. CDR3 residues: CAWTRQGAGTGELFF. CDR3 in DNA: TGTGCCTGGACTCGACAGGGAGCGGGCACCGGGGAGCTGTTTTTT.